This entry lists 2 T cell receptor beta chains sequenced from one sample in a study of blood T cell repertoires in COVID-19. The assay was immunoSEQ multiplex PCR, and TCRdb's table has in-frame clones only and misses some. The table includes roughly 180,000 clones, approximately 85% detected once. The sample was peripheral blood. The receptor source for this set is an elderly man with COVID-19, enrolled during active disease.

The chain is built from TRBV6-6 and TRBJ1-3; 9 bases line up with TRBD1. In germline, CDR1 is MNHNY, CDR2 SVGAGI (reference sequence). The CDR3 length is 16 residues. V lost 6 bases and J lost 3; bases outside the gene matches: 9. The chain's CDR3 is CASRRPQGAGGNTIYF. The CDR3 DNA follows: TGTGCCAGCAGGAGACCACAGGGGGCAGGTGGAAACACCATATATTTT.

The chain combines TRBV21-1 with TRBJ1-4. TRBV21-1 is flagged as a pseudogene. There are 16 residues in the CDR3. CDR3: CASSKAAGNHGEKLFF. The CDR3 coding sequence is TGTGCCAGCAGCAAAGCCGCCGGGAATCATGGCGAAAAACTGTTTTTT.